This T cell receptor beta chain was sequenced during a study of T cells in narcolepsy (dated by TCRdb to 2017 to 2018). Study-level background: Patients with narcolepsy type 1 or type 2 (NT1, NT2) and healthy control donors were enrolled in the study. Autoreactive T cells targeting hypocretin neuron self-antigens (hypocretin, TRIB2) were sought in narcolepsy patients, and TCR Vbeta sequencing was used to track clonotypes in blood and CSF.

Its CDR3 holds 16 amino acids, cysteine through phenylalanine. The entry retains the CDR3 DNA only, 48 bases that are in frame from base 1. Trimmed from V: 3 bases; trimmed from J: 0 bases; junction bases lacking a gene match: 5. The CDR1 and CDR2 encoded by the germline V gene are SGDLS and YYNGEE. Preparation of the library involved the immunoSEQ multiplex PCR assay. In TCRdb, the immuneACCESS table is reduced to in-frame sequences with V and J assigned. These tables do not hold every clone; where another copy was compared, an unresolved V gene accounts for under half, and the others remain unexplained. The sample table holds approximately 30,000 clones, of which 70% to 80% were seen once. The ten largest clones take up nearly 3.5% of the sample. Summary of the overall study and its limitations: Numbers of sequenced blood memory CD4+ clonotypes were comparable, with averages of around 39,000 in patients and roughly 34,000 in controls. In plots comparing CSF and blood CD4+ T cell clonotypes from the same patient, HCRT-specific and TRIB2-specific autoreactive clonotypes were highlighted. According to the report, autoreactive clonotypes were detected serially in the blood of the same patients and of different patients, but not in healthy controls. Certain blood memory CD4+ repertoires from patients and controls had no sequences that matched autoreactive T cell clones.

Memory CD4+ T cells were sorted ex vivo from peripheral blood of narcolepsy patients and healthy controls for TCR Vbeta sequencing. In the case of this clone: Which antigen it targets is not known. No much larger clone is present one base from it, and per-base qualities are unavailable.

The sequence is built from TRBV9 and TRBJ2-3, and 9 junctional nucleotides match TRBD1. The source is a human donor with narcolepsy. The sequencing sample was made of CD45RA- memory CD4+ T cells from PBMCs. The cell subset or site label corresponds to: memory T cells sorted ex vivo from peripheral blood. CDR3 protein: CASSANRGLSTDTQYF. In nucleotide form, the sequence is TGTGCCAGCAGCGCGAACAGGGGGCTTAGCACAGATACGCAGTATTTT.